This section outlines one TCR beta chain sequence together with its context. Its target is not known. The record originates from a study of T cell responses to AZD1222 COVID-19 vaccine. Study-wide results and limits: Compared with day 0, the breadth and depth of the Spike-specific TCR repertoire rose significantly after two doses of AZD1222.

The germline V gene encodes CDR1 SNHLY and CDR2 FYNNEI. V was clipped by 2 bases and J by 1 base; unmatched bases: 3. This CDR3 region has 15 residues. TCRdb's copy holds only in-frame clones and misses some; the assay was immunoSEQ multiplex PCR. The sample has 65,000 or so clones; 80% to 85% are singletons. This TCR was sampled from an adult in good health. The rearrangement uses TRBV2 and TRBJ2-7; TRBD1 aligns across 9 bases. Sequencing was performed on peripheral blood, taken on day 0 of AZD1222 vaccination. DNA of the CDR3: TGTGCCAGCAGTGAACACAGGGGGCCTTCCTACGAGCAGTACTTC. Translated: CASSEHRGPSYEQYF.